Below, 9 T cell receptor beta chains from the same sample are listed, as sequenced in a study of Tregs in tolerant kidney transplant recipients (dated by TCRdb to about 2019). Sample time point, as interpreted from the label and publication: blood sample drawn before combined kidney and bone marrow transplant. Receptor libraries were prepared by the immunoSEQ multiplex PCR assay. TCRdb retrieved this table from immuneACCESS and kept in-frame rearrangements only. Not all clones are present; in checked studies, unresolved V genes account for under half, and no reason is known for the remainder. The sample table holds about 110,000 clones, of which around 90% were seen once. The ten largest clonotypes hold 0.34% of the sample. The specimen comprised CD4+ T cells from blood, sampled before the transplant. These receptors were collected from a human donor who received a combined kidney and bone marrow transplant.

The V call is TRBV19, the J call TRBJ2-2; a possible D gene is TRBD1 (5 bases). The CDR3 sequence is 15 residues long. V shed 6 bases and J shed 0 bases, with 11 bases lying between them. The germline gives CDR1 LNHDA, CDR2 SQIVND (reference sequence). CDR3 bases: TGTGCCAGTAGAGGGGTTATGCCGAACACCGGGGAGCTGTTTTTT. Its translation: CASRGVMPNTGELFF.

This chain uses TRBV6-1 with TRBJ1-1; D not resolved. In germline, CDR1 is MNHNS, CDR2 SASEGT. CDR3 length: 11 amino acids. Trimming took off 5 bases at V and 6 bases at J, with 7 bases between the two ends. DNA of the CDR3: TGTGCCAGCAGTCGAGGTTCTGAAGCTTTCTTT. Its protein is CASSRGSEAFF.

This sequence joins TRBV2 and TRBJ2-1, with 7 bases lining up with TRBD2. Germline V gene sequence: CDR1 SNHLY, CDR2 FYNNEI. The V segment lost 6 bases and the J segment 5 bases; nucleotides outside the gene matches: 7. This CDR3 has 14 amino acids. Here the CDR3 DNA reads TGTGCCAGCAGAAGGGCGCTAGCGGACAATGAGCAGTTCTTC. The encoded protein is CASRRALADNEQFF.

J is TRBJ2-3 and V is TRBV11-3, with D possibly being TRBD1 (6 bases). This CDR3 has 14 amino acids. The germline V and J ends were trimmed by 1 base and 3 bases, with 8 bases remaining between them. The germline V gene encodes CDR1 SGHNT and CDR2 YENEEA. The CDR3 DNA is TGTGCCAGCAGCTTAGGACAGGCAACAGATACGCAGTATTTT. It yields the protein CASSLGQATDTQYF.

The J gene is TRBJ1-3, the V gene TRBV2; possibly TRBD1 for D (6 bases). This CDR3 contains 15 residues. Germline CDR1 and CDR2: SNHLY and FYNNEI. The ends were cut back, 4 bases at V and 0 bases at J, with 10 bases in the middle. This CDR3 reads CASSVGRGSGNTIYF. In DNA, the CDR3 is TGTGCCAGCAGTGTCGGCAGGGGCTCTGGAAACACCATATATTTT. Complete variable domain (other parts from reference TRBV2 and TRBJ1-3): EPEVTQTPSHQVTQMGQEVILRCVPISNHLYFYWYRQILGQKVEFLVSFYNNEISEKSEIFDDQFSVERPDGSNFTLKIRSTKLEDSAMYFCASSVGRGSGNTIYFGEGSWLTVV.

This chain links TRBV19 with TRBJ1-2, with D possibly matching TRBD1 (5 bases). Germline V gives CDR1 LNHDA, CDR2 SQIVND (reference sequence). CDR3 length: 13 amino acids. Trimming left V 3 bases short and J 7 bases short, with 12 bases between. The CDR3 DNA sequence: TGTGCCAGTAGTATTGGGGGGTTTCGTGGCTACACCTTC. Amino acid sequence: CASSIGGFRGYTF.

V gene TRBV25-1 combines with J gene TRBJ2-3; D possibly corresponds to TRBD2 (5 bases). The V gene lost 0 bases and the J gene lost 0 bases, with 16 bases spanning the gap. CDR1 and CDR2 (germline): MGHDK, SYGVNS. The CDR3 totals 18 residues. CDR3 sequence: CASSEYFQTGTSTDTQYF. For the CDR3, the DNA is TGTGCCAGCAGTGAATATTTCCAAACGGGAACTAGCACAGATACGCAGTATTTT.

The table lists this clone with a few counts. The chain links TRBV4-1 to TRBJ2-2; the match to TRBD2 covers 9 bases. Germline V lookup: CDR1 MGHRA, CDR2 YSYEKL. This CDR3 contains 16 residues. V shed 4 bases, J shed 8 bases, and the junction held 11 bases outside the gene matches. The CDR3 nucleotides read TGCGCCAGCAGCCCACAACCGGGACTAGCCTATGGGGAGCTGTTTTTT. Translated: CASSPQPGLAYGELFF.

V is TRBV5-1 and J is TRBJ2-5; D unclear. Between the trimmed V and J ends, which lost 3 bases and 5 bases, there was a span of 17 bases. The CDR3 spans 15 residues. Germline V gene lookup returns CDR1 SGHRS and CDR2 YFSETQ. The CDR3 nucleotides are TGCGCCAGCAGCTCCCCAGGTGTGCCTACCGAGACCCAGTACTTC. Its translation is CASSSPGVPTETQYF.